The 25 T cell receptor beta chains in this list originate from one sample, sequenced in a study of blood T cell repertoires in COVID-19. Clones were sequenced by immunoSEQ multiplex PCR, and TCRdb holds only the in-frame ones, with some missing. This table has some 360,000 clones, about 89% appearing once. The specimen was peripheral blood. The receptors stem from a woman in her sixties or seventies with COVID-19, enrolled during active disease.

The chain links TRBV19 to TRBJ1-5, with D tentatively TRBD1 (5 bases). CDR3 length equals 13 residues. Germline V gene lookup returns CDR1 LNHDA and CDR2 SQIVND (reference sequence). Trimming removed 2 bases from V and 6 bases from J, with 8 bases in between. The CDR3: CASSIRGFQPQHF. The CDR3 coding sequence is TGTGCCAGTAGTATAAGGGGATTTCAGCCCCAGCATTTT.

This chain connects TRBV7-9 to TRBJ1-2; D gene unclear. This CDR3 contains 13 residues. Germline V CDR1 and CDR2: SEHNR, FQNEAQ (reference sequence). The V gene lost 3 bases and the J gene lost 3 bases, with 8 bases spanning the gap. CDR3 residues: CASSFRKDYGYTF. CDR3 DNA sequence: TGTGCCAGCAGCTTCAGGAAGGACTATGGCTACACCTTC. Complete variable domain (other parts from reference TRBV7-9 and TRBJ1-2): DTGVSQNPRHKITKRGQNVTFRCDPISEHNRLYWYRQTLGQGPEFLTYFQNEAQLEKSRLLSDRFSAERPKGSFSTLEIQRTEQGDSAMYLCASSFRKDYGYTFGSGTRLTVV.

The chain recombines TRBV5-4 with TRBJ2-7; 8 bases agree with TRBD1. The CDR3 length is 17 residues. V shed 4 bases and J 1 base; nucleotides not matched to a gene: 13. Germline V lookup: CDR1 SGHNT, CDR2 YYREEE (reference sequence). Here the CDR3 DNA reads TGTGCCAGCAGCGCCCCAGTAGGGACAGGACCGTCCTACGAGCAGTACTTC. Its translation: CASSAPVGTGPSYEQYF.

The rearrangement uses TRBV6-5 and TRBJ1-1; TRBD1 aligns across 7 bases. The CDR3 covers 14 residues. J lost 6 bases, V lost 2 bases, and 6 bases had no gene match. Germline CDR1 reads MNHEY; CDR2 reads SVGAGI. The chain's CDR3 is CASSYTIDRAEAFF. CDR3 bases: TGTGCCAGCAGTTACACCATCGACAGGGCTGAAGCTTTCTTT.

A few counts support this clone. The sample contains more than one DNA sequence encoding this CDR3. The CDR3 DNA reads TGTGCCAGCAGTTTGTTAACCGGGGAGCTGTTTTTT. Translated: CASSLLTGELFF. V usage is TRBV28 and J usage is TRBJ2-2, with D unclear. There are 12 residues in the CDR3. Trimming took 3 bases from V and 5 from J, leaving 4 bases between them. Germline assignment: CDR1 MDHEN and CDR2 SYDVKM.

This clone was counted once. The J gene is TRBJ1-5, the V gene TRBV18; D gene ambiguous. CDR1 is KGHSH and CDR2 is LQKENI in the germline V gene. CDR3 length equals 13 residues. Trimming shortened V by 1 base and J by 8 bases, and 9 bases separated the two germline ends. The CDR3 DNA reads TGTGCCAGCTCACCACATACAGCTGAGCCCCAGCATTTT. Translated: CASSPHTAEPQHF.

The J gene is TRBJ1-1, the V gene TRBV4-1; no definite D call. Trimming left V 1 base short and J 9 bases short, with 18 bases between. Looked up from germline, CDR1 is MGHRA and CDR2 is YSYEKL. The CDR3 is 15 residues long. The CDR3 DNA reads TGCGCCAGCAGCCAAGGTCCCGGGGTTTCTCGTCAAGCTTTCTTT. It yields the protein CASSQGPGVSRQAFF.

V usage is TRBV7-3 and J usage is TRBJ2-3, with D perhaps TRBD2 (6 bases). CDR1 and CDR2 (germline): SGHTA, FQGTGA. The V and J ends lost 5 bases and 2 bases respectively, with 14 bases between them. CDR3 length: 15 residues. This CDR3 reads CASSARLGNTDTQYF. The CDR3 DNA reads as TGTGCCAGCAGCGCCCGACTAGGCAACACAGATACGCAGTATTTT. The variable domain in full, completed from reference TRBV7-3 and TRBJ2-3, reads GAGVSQTPSNKVTEKGKYVELRCDPISGHTALYWYRQSLGQGPEFLIYFQGTGAADDSGLPNDRFFAVRPEGSVSTLKIQRTERGDSAVYLCASSARLGNTDTQYFGPGTRLTVL.

The chain couples TRBV5-8 to TRBJ1-5; D remains ambiguous. The length of the CDR3 is 15 residues. Germline V lookup: CDR1 SGHTS, CDR2 YDEGEE. Trimming left V 7 bases short and J 0 bases short, with 14 bases between. Written as DNA, the CDR3 is TGTGCCAGCTCGACTGGAGGCCTTAGCAATCAGCCCCAGCATTTT. Its protein product is CASSTGGLSNQPQHF.

The chain recombines TRBV10-3 with TRBJ2-7; D is uncertain. Germline loops: CDR1 ENHRY, CDR2 SYGVKD. V was shortened by 4 bases and J by 6 bases, with 7 bases between the two germline ends. The CDR3 has 11 residues. The CDR3, as DNA: TGTGCCATCAGTGTAGTCGGCGAGCAGTACTTC. Its translation is CAISVVGEQYF.

The rearrangement uses TRBV1 and TRBJ2-4; the D call in the table, TRBD2, was not verified against the DNA. TRBV1 is an annotated pseudogene. The CDR3 sequence is 17 residues long. The CDR3 nucleotides are TGCACCAGCAGCCATCCCGTTAGCGGGGGAGACAAAAACATTCAGTACTTC. This codes for CTSSHPVSGGDKNIQYF.

The rearrangement links TRBV6-4 to TRBJ2-2; 8 nucleotides agree with TRBD1. Trimming took 4 bases from V and 4 from J; bases not matched to a gene: 8. The CDR3 sequence is 16 residues long. CDR1 MRHNA and CDR2 SNTAGT come from the germline V gene. This CDR3 reads CASSAHRGSGTGELFF. In nucleotides, the CDR3 is TGTGCCAGCAGTGCCCACAGGGGGAGTGGCACCGGGGAGCTGTTTTTT.

The chain combines TRBV5-1 with TRBJ1-2; a weak D match, TRBD1 (5 bases). This CDR3 region has 14 residues. CDR1 and CDR2 (germline): SGHRS, YFSETQ. The V end was cut by 0 bases, the J end by 3 bases, with 9 bases between. CDR3 DNA: TGCGCCAGCAGCTTGGACGACAGCTACTATGGCTACACCTTC. It yields the protein CASSLDDSYYGYTF.

This chain uses TRBV7-9 with TRBJ2-1, with 10 nucleotides matching TRBD1. Germline-derived CDR1 and CDR2 are SEHNR and FQNEAQ (reference sequence). This CDR3 is 16 amino acids long. V shed 5 bases and J 3 bases; nucleotides not matched to a gene: 7. CDR3 sequence reads: CASSLRGTGDYNEQFF. DNA of the CDR3: TGTGCCAGCAGCCTCAGGGGGACAGGGGACTACAATGAGCAGTTCTTC. Full variable domain (outside the CDR3, taken from reference TRBV7-9 and TRBJ2-1): DTGVSQNPRHKITKRGQNVTFRCDPISEHNRLYWYRQTLGQGPEFLTYFQNEAQLEKSRLLSDRFSAERPKGSFSTLEIQRTEQGDSAMYLCASSLRGTGDYNEQFFGPGTRLTVL.

This clone came up a few times. V is TRBV7-9 and J is TRBJ1-4; D is unresolved. Germline CDR1 is SEHNR and CDR2 is FQNEAQ (reference sequence). CDR3 length equals 15 residues. Trimming removed 2 bases at V and 4 bases at J, with 11 bases between. This chain's CDR3 is CASSLRGGLNEKLFF. CDR3 nucleotide sequence: TGTGCCAGCAGCTTACGAGGCGGCCTTAATGAAAAACTGTTTTTT.

This rearrangement joins TRBV5-1 to TRBJ1-1; 7 positions match TRBD1. After removal of 2 bases from V and 1 base from J, the junction contained 5 bases not matched to a gene. Germline CDR1 SGHRS, CDR2 YFSETQ. The CDR3 runs to 15 residues. CDR3 sequence: CASSLQTGTNTEAFF. CDR3 coding DNA: TGCGCCAGCAGCTTACAGACAGGGACGAACACTGAAGCTTTCTTT.

The gene calls are TRBV5-1 and TRBJ1-4; the D gene is possibly TRBD1 (5 bases). This CDR3 region has 15 residues. Trimming stripped 4 bases from V and 4 bases from J, with 14 bases between. Germline-derived CDR1 and CDR2 are SGHRS and YFSETQ. This chain's CDR3 is CASSPTVLSNEKLFF. The CDR3, as DNA: TGCGCCAGCAGCCCGACAGTCCTAAGTAATGAAAAACTGTTTTTT.

V and J are TRBV2 and TRBJ1-4; the D is unclear. Per the germline V gene, CDR1 is SNHLY and CDR2 is FYNNEI. The CDR3 is 14 amino acids. Trimming pared 5 bases from V and 10 bases from J, leaving 17 bases between. The CDR3: CASSRDGVAGKLFF. CDR3 nucleotide sequence: TGTGCCAGCAGTCGGGATGGGGTTGCTGGAAAACTGTTTTTT.

The V gene is TRBV18, the J gene TRBJ1-2; D is ambiguous. Trimming removed 1 base at V and 7 bases at J, with 10 bases between. There are 13 residues in the CDR3. CDR1 is KGHSH, CDR2 LQKENI, per germline. CDR3 coding DNA: TGTGCCAGCTCACCACGGGCGGGGTCTGGCTACACCTTC. Translating it yields CASSPRAGSGYTF.

The chain links TRBV19 to TRBJ2-3, with D possibly TRBD1 on 5 matching bases. CDR1 is LNHDA and CDR2 is SQIVND in the germline V gene (reference sequence). The CDR3 runs to 14 residues. Trimming shortened V by 10 bases and J by 1 base, and 15 bases separated the two germline ends. CDR3 sequence reads: CATYSGFRTDTQYF. CDR3 coding DNA: TGTGCCACCTACTCAGGGTTTCGCACAGATACGCAGTATTTT.

The chain couples TRBV24-1 to TRBJ2-5; possible D gene TRBD1, 6 bases. V lost 3 bases and J lost 5, with 24 bases in between. CDR3 size: 18 residues. Per the germline V gene, CDR1 is KGHDR and CDR2 is SFDVKD. The DNA of the CDR3 is TGTGCCACCAGTGATGCAAGAGATTTTGGCAGGGGTATGGAGACCCAGTACTTC. Translation: CATSDARDFGRGMETQYF.

The chain couples TRBV5-4 to TRBJ1-5; perhaps TRBD1 as D (6 bases). The CDR3 covers 13 residues. Per germline, CDR1 SGHNT and CDR2 YYREEE (reference sequence). Trimming removed 2 bases from V and 7 bases from J, with 10 bases in between. CDR3 protein: CASSLQGSQPQHF. The DNA of the CDR3 is TGTGCCAGCAGCTTACAGGGAAGCCAGCCCCAGCATTTT.

This rearrangement joins TRBV5-1 to TRBJ2-5, with D perhaps TRBD1 (6 bases). The length of the CDR3 is 17 residues. Trimming took 0 bases from V and 3 from J, leaving 18 bases between them. Germline CDR1 SGHRS, CDR2 YFSETQ. CDR3: CASSLGHRGQPKETQYF. Written as DNA, the CDR3 is TGCGCCAGCAGCTTGGGCCACCGCGGACAGCCAAAAGAGACCCAGTACTTC.

This rearrangement joins TRBV15 to TRBJ1-4, with 8 nucleotides matching TRBD1. The CDR3 extends over 13 amino acids. Germline-derived CDR1 and CDR2 are LNHNV and YYDKDF (reference sequence). Trimming removed 1 base from V and 13 bases from J; junction bases left unmatched: 5. The CDR3 nucleotides are TGTGCCACCAGCAGAGGGGACAGGACCCTACTGTTTTTT. Its protein product is CATSRGDRTLLFF.

The chain's CDR3 is CASSQEGRGGTDTQYF. As DNA, the CDR3 is TGTGCCAGCAGCCAAGAAGGTCGCGGGGGCACAGATACGCAGTATTTT. The chain combines TRBV4-2 with TRBJ2-3; D possibly corresponds to TRBD2 (6 bases). Trimming removed 0 bases from V and 1 base from J, with 11 bases in between. CDR1 LGHNA and CDR2 YNFKEQ come from the germline V gene. This CDR3 has 16 residues.